The next 11 T cell receptor beta chains were all read from a single sample in a study of sequential checkpoint blockade in melanoma. Treatment in this sample: randomized to nivolumab then ipilimumab (arm A) or the reverse (arm B). Method: immunoSEQ multiplex PCR; TCRdb's copy keeps in-frame clones and lacks some. Among around 18,000 clones listed, 56% were seen once. This specimen consisted of CD8+ T cells sorted from blood (inferred from file names), obtained from a patient given nivolumab and ipilimumab in sequence. The receptors stem from a human donor with melanoma.

The V gene is TRBV11-2, the J gene TRBJ2-7; 8 nucleotides agree with TRBD2. J was trimmed by 2 bases and V by 5 bases; bases with no gene match: 11. The CDR3 length is 16 residues. Germline-derived CDR1 and CDR2 are SGHAT and FQNNGV. CDR3 sequence (DNA): TGTGCCAGCAGCCTCGATGGGGAGCGGGAGACCTACGAGCAGTACTTC. Residues: CASSLDGERETYEQYF.

The chain is built from TRBV5-4 and TRBJ1-2, with D possibly TRBD1 on 6 matching bases. This CDR3 is built from 13 residues. Between the trimmed V and J ends, which lost 4 bases and 7 bases, there was a span of 14 bases. CDR1 and CDR2 from the germline V gene are SGHNT and YYREEE (reference sequence). The CDR3 spells CASSQGGVGGYTF. The CDR3 DNA follows: TGTGCCAGCAGCCAAGGGGGGGTGGGTGGCTACACCTTC.

The chain uses TRBV2 and TRBJ1-1; tentative D call: TRBD1 (5 bases). V was pared by 4 bases and J by 0 bases, with 9 bases between. CDR1 SNHLY and CDR2 FYNNEI come from the germline V gene. The CDR3 runs to 14 residues. This CDR3 is CASSAGFLNTEAFF. For the CDR3, the DNA is TGTGCCAGCAGTGCAGGGTTCTTGAACACTGAAGCTTTCTTT.

This sequence joins TRBV11-2 and TRBJ2-7; D call uncertain. Germline CDR1 SGHAT, CDR2 FQNNGV. Trimming stripped 6 bases from V and 1 base from J, with 16 bases between. The CDR3 spans 15 residues. CDR3 coding DNA: TGTGCCAGCAGTAACACAGAGACCCTTTCCTACGAGCAGTACTTC. This gives the protein CASSNTETLSYEQYF. The variable domain in full, with the rest retrieved from reference TRBV11-2 and TRBJ2-7, is EAGVAQSPRYKIIEKRQSVAFWCNPISGHATLYWYQQILGQGPKLLIQFQNNGVVDDSQLPKDRFSAERLKGVDSTLKIQPAKLEDSAVYLCASSNTETLSYEQYFGPGTRLTVT.

V usage is TRBV5-1 and J usage is TRBJ2-7; TRBD1 matches at 9 bases. CDR1 SGHRS and CDR2 YFSETQ come from the germline V gene. This CDR3 comprises 15 residues. The ends lost 1 base at V and 2 bases at J; junction bases unmatched: 4. The CDR3 nucleotides are TGCGCCAGCAGCTTGAGGACAGGGGACCCCTACGAGCAGTACTTC. It translates to CASSLRTGDPYEQYF. The variable domain in full, with the rest retrieved from reference TRBV5-1 and TRBJ2-7, is KAGVTQTPRYLIKTRGQQVTLSCSPISGHRSVSWYQQTPGQGLQFLFEYFSETQRNKGNFPGRFSGRQFSNSRSEMNVSTLELGDSALYLCASSLRTGDPYEQYFGPGTRLTVT.

The chain recombines TRBV27 with TRBJ1-6; D gene ambiguous. Trimming stripped 1 base from V and 3 bases from J, with 16 bases between. Germline CDR1 MNHEY, CDR2 SMNVEV (reference sequence). The CDR3 has 18 amino acids. Here the CDR3 reads CASSLYSGGTHYNSPLHF. In nucleotides, the CDR3 is TGTGCCAGCAGTTTATATTCTGGAGGAACTCACTATAATTCACCCCTCCACTTT.

By share of the sample, this clone is medium-sized (0.01 to 0.1%). The V call is TRBV28, the J call TRBJ2-1, with 7 nucleotides matching TRBD2. CDR3 length: 16 residues. The V and J ends lost 2 bases and 5 bases, in that order; junction bases with no gene match: 9. Germline CDR1 and CDR2: MDHEN and SYDVKM. CDR3 in amino acids: CASSLSGEGLNNEQFF. CDR3 DNA sequence: TGTGCCAGCAGTTTAAGCGGGGAAGGACTCAACAATGAGCAGTTCTTC.

The rearrangement links TRBV6-4 to TRBJ2-3; 9 positions match TRBD2. This CDR3 is 15 amino acids long. After removal of 3 bases from V and 1 base from J, the junction contained 2 bases not matched to a gene. Germline CDR1 is MRHNA and CDR2 is SNTAGT. The CDR3 DNA reads TGTGCCAGCAGTGAAGCGGGAGGCCGCACAGATACGCAGTATTTT. This gives the protein CASSEAGGRTDTQYF.

The V and J genes are TRBV9 and TRBJ2-2; D gene ambiguous. CDR1 is SGDLS, CDR2 YYNGEE, per germline. Trimming removed 5 bases from V and 2 bases from J, with 16 bases in between. The CDR3 covers 16 residues. The CDR3 reads CASRDDTILNTGELFF. DNA for the CDR3: TGTGCCAGCAGAGATGACACCATCCTCAACACCGGGGAGCTGTTTTTT.

This clone showed up just a few times. This chain uses TRBV5-4 with TRBJ2-2; D is possibly TRBD2 (5 bases). V was cut by 2 bases and J by 6 bases, with 11 bases left in between. Germline V gene lookup returns CDR1 SGHNT and CDR2 YYREEE (reference sequence). CDR3 size: 14 residues. The CDR3 nucleotides read TGTGCCAGCAGCTTAATGGACTCACCCGGGGAGCTGTTTTTT. Amino acid sequence: CASSLMDSPGELFF.

This chain uses TRBV11-2 with TRBJ2-4, with TRBD1 identical over 7 bases. Trimming at V came to 5 bases and at J to 10 bases, leaving 8 bases not matched to a gene. The germline V gene has CDR1 SGHAT and CDR2 FQNNGV. The CDR3 contains 13 residues. In nucleotides, the CDR3 is TGTGCCAGCAGCCGAGCTACACAGGGGATTCAGTACTTC. As protein: CASSRATQGIQYF.